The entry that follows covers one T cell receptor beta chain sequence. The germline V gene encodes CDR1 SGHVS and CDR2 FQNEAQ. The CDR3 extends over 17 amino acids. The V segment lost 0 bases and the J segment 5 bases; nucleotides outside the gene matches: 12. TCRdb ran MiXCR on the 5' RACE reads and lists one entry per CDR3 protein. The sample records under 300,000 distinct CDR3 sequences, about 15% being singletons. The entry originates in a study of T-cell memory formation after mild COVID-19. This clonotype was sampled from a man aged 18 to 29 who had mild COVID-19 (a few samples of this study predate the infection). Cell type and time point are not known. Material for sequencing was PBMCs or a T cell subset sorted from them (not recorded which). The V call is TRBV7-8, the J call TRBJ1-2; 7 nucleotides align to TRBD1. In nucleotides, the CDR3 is TGTGCCAGCAGCTTAGCGCTGAGACAGGGTTTTGGATATGGCTACACCTTC. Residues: CASSLALRQGFGYGYTF. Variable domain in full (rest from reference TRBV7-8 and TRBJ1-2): GAGVSQSPRYKVAKRGQDVALRCDPISGHVSLFWYQQALGQGPEFLTYFQNEAQLDKSGLPSDRFFAERPEGSVSTLKIQRTQQEDSAVYLCASSLALRQGFGYGYTFGSGTRLTVV.